The entry that follows covers one TCR beta chain sequence. Its antigen is unknown. V lost 0 bases to trimming and J lost 0 bases, with 12 bases between them. This CDR3 region has 17 residues. Germline V lookup: CDR1 MNHEY, CDR2 SVGAGI. This sample was taken from a study of T cells in Graves' hyperthyroidism and ophthalmopathy. Background on the study: The authors collected peripheral blood at initial diagnosis, before any treatment. Findings and limits, study-wide: Stable hyperthyroidism was separated from ophthalmopathy by a model based on 13 V-J features. Appearing also in blood were most of the thyroid clonotypes expanded above 0.001.

Amplification of TCR beta CDR3 regions used RNA as the template. A set of HTBI primers served as the primers for a first-round RT-PCR of the TCR CDR3. TCRdb ran MiXCR on the multiplex PCR reads and lists one entry per CDR3 protein. In the table there are 600,000 or so distinct CDR3 sequences, more than 13% of which are singletons. Out of roughly 10 ml of fresh peripheral blood came the PBMCs. The chain couples TRBV6-5 to TRBJ2-1; possibly TRBD2 for D (6 bases). The material sequenced was blood. The clonotype originates from a woman in her late teens or twenties with Graves' ophthalmopathy. The CDR3 here is CASSYSEDGSSYNEQFF. The DNA of the CDR3 is TGTGCCAGCAGTTACTCGGAGGACGGGAGCTCCTACAATGAGCAGTTCTTC.